This TCR beta chain was sequenced in a study of blood T cell repertoires in COVID-19. V lost 1 base and J lost 4, with 16 bases in between. Germline V gene sequence: CDR1 SGHRS, CDR2 YFSETQ. There are 16 residues in the CDR3. Method: immunoSEQ multiplex PCR; TCRdb's copy keeps in-frame clones and lacks some. The profile shows approximately 300,000 clones, 75% to 90% of them singletons. Sequencing was done on a sample of PBMCs or T cells enriched from blood (not recorded which). This TCR came from a man in his sixties who had recovered from COVID-19. The chain employs TRBV5-1 and TRBJ2-3, with D tentatively TRBD1 (5 bases). The CDR3 region is CASSLNSIGAADTQYF. In DNA form, the CDR3 reads TGCGCCAGCAGCTTGAACTCTATAGGGGCCGCAGATACGCAGTATTTT.